These T cell receptor beta chains were read from a single sample in a study of blood T cell repertoires in COVID-19. The method was immunoSEQ multiplex PCR; TCRdb's version includes in-frame clones alone and lacks a portion of them. The table includes fewer than 250,000 clones, approximately 82% detected once. The material sequenced was peripheral blood. Receptors were obtained from a woman aged 40 to 50 with acute or convalescent COVID-19. CDR3s include the opening cysteine and the closing phenylalanine or tryptophan. Each record gives: CDR3 DNA, CDR3 protein, J gene, clone size, V gene, D gene, CDR3 length. A D gene is named only where the DNA matches it firmly. Not all rows give a size; the values are once, few, many and, for expanded clones, a class.

TGTGCCAGCAGCCAATACAGGGGCGAGCAGTACTTC,CASSQYRGEQYF,TRBJ2-7,few,TRBV3-1/TRBV3-2,TRBD1,12
TGCGCCAGCAGCCTCAACCAGGGTACGCAGTATTTT,CASSLNQGTQYF,TRBJ2-3,once,TRBV4-3,-,12
TGTGCCAGCAGCCAGGGCAGCTTTGGAAACACCATATATTTT,CASSQGSFGNTIYF,TRBJ1-3,-,TRBV3-1/TRBV3-2,-,14
TGTGCCAGCAGTTGGGGGCCCGATACGCAGTATTTT,CASSWGPDTQYF,TRBJ2-3,-,TRBV28,-,12
TGTGCCAGCAGCCAAGGACAGGGGAGTTCACCCCTCCACTTT,CASSQGQGSSPLHF,TRBJ1-6,-,TRBV3-1/TRBV3-2,TRBD1,14
TGTGCCAGCGGGACAGGGAATTCGGATGAGCAGTTCTTC,CASGTGNSDEQFF,TRBJ2-1,-,TRBV9,TRBD1,13
TGTGCCAGCAGCTCTGCCGGGGGGGCCATGAACACTGAAGCTTTCTTT,CASSSAGGAMNTEAFF,TRBJ1-1,-,TRBV7-9,-,16
TGTGCCAGCAGCAAAGGGTGCTACAGGTGGAAGCTTAACTCCTACGAGCAGTACTTC,CASSKGCYRWKLNSYEQYF,TRBJ2-7,-,TRBV21-1,-,19
TGCAGCGTTGAACAGGGGGAGTCCTACGAGCAGTACTTC,CSVEQGESYEQYF,TRBJ2-7,-,TRBV29-1,TRBD1,13
TGTGCCAGCAGTCCCCTAGCGGTCTACGAGCAGTACTTC,CASSPLAVYEQYF,TRBJ2-7,-,TRBV6-5,TRBD2,13
TGTGCCAGCAGCCGGACAGAAAACACCGGGGAGCTGTTTTTT,CASSRTENTGELFF,TRBJ2-2,-,TRBV7-9,-,14
TGTGCCAGCAGGACAGGGATGACTGAAGCTTTCTTT,CASRTGMTEAFF,TRBJ1-1,-,TRBV6-5,TRBD1,12
TGTGCCAGCAGCCAGGACAGGGCTGGTTTCAACACTGAAGCTTTCTTT,CASSQDRAGFNTEAFF,TRBJ1-1,-,TRBV3-1/TRBV3-2,TRBD1,16
TGTGCCAGCAGGGGACTAGCGGCCTTTTACAATGAGCAGTTCTTC,CASRGLAAFYNEQFF,TRBJ2-1,-,TRBV27,TRBD2,15
TGCAGCGTTGGGATACTAACAGGGTTTCCCTCCTACGAGCAGTACTTC,CSVGILTGFPSYEQYF,TRBJ2-7,-,TRBV29-1,-,16
TGTGCCACCATTGCCCCGGGAGGGGGGGGCCTCTTGTTCCCCATACTAGCCAAAAACATTCAGTACTTC,CATIAPGGGGLLFPILAKNIQYF,TRBJ2-4,-,TRBV24-1,TRBD2,23
TGTGCCTGGAGTGCTGTGAGGAATTACGAGCAGTACTTC,CAWSAVRNYEQYF,TRBJ2-7,-,TRBV30,-,13
TGTGCCAGCAGGACAGCCCAGACAAACACCGGGGAGCTGTTTTTT,CASRTAQTNTGELFF,TRBJ2-2,-,TRBV6-5,-,15
TGTGCCAGCAGCCCCCAGCGGGGGGGGACAGATACGCAGTATTTT,CASSPQRGGTDTQYF,TRBJ2-3,-,TRBV5-8,TRBD2,15
TGTGCCAGCAGCTTAGTAGGGGACTATTACACCTTC,CASSLVGDYYTF,TRBJ1-2,-,TRBV7-9,-,12
TGTGCCAACCCATTTCAGGTCGAGCATGGCTACACCTTC,CANPFQVEHGYTF,TRBJ1-2,-,TRBV27,-,13
TGTGCCAGCAGATCGACAGGAGATAACTATGGCTACACCTTC,CASRSTGDNYGYTF,TRBJ1-2,-,TRBV7-8,-,14
TGCGCCAGCAGCTTGTTGGCGGGACAGGGGTACGAGCAGTACTTC,CASSLLAGQGYEQYF,TRBJ2-7,-,TRBV5-1,TRBD1,15
TGTGCCTGGAGGGAACTAGCGGGGGGGAACACCGGGGAGCTGTTTTTT,CAWRELAGGNTGELFF,TRBJ2-2,-,TRBV30,TRBD2,16
TGTGCCACCCAGTCAGGACAACAAGAGACCCAGTACTTC,CATQSGQQETQYF,TRBJ2-5,-,TRBV24-1,-,13
TGTGCCAGCAGCTTCTTCCGCGGGGGGGGTAACACCGGGGAGCTGTTTTTT,CASSFFRGGGNTGELFF,TRBJ2-2,once,TRBV7-2,TRBD2,17
TGTGCCAGTACCGACGGGAGGGGACCCTACAATGAGCAGTTCTTC,CASTDGRGPYNEQFF,TRBJ2-1,-,TRBV19,TRBD2,15
TGTGCCAGCAGCCAATTAGCGGTCAGTACTTCACCCCTCCACTTT,CASSQLAVSTSPLHF,TRBJ1-6,-,TRBV3-1/TRBV3-2,-,15
TGTGCCACCCACAGGGGTCTGGCAGATACGCAGTATTTT,CATHRGLADTQYF,TRBJ2-3,-,TRBV2,TRBD1,13
TGTGCCAGTAGTACCAAGCGGGGGGGCGGTGATACGCAGTATTTT,CASSTKRGGGDTQYF,TRBJ2-3,-,TRBV19,TRBD2,15
TGTGCCAGTACCCCGCCGGGGGGTCATCCCGGGGAGCTGTTTTTT,CASTPPGGHPGELFF,TRBJ2-2,once,TRBV19,TRBD2,15
TGTGCCAGCAGCTTAGGATCAGCAGGTGAAAAACTGTTTTTT,CASSLGSAGEKLFF,TRBJ1-4,-,TRBV7-8,-,14
TGTGCCAGCAGCCCCTACCGCAGGGGCGATGGCTACACCTTC,CASSPYRRGDGYTF,TRBJ1-2,-,TRBV6-5,-,14
TGTGCCATCAAGGCGACAGGGGATAATTCACCCCTCCACTTT,CAIKATGDNSPLHF,TRBJ1-6,-,TRBV10-3,TRBD1,14
TGCGCCAGCAGCCTCCGACAGGACTACGAGCAGTACTTC,CASSLRQDYEQYF,TRBJ2-7,-,TRBV4-1,-,13
TGTGCCAGTAGCCGTGTTGATACGCAGTATTTT,CASSRVDTQYF,TRBJ2-3,-,TRBV19,-,11
TGTGCCAGCAGCTTCCTCGCGGGGGGCGGCAATGAGCAGTTCTTC,CASSFLAGGGNEQFF,TRBJ2-1,-,TRBV5-5,TRBD2,15
TGTGCCAGCAGCCAAGGGGCTAGCGGGAGTTTGGGTGAGCAGTTCTTC,CASSQGASGSLGEQFF,TRBJ2-1,-,TRBV4-2,TRBD2,16
TGTGCCAGCAGTTACCAACAGGGGGCAGATACGCAGTATTTT,CASSYQQGADTQYF,TRBJ2-3,-,TRBV6-5,TRBD1,14
TGTGCCAGCAGAAATCAGACTGTTACCTCTAATCAGCCCCAGCATTTT,CASRNQTVTSNQPQHF,TRBJ1-5,-,TRBV7-3,-,16
TGTGCCACCAGCAGAGGGGGGAGGCCTGAAGCTTTCTTT,CATSRGGRPEAFF,TRBJ1-1,-,TRBV15,-,13
TGTGCCAGCAGCCTCGGACTGATTCAGCCCCAGCATTTT,CASSLGLIQPQHF,TRBJ1-5,-,TRBV5-8,-,13
TGTGCCAGTAGTCTTCGGGGAGGAAATGGCTACACCTTC,CASSLRGGNGYTF,TRBJ1-2,-,TRBV19,-,13
TGTGCCAGCAGCATGGGGACAGGGTCCTACGAGCAGTACTTC,CASSMGTGSYEQYF,TRBJ2-7,-,TRBV9,TRBD1,14
TGTGCCAGCAGCCCACAACAGGGGAAGGGAACTGAAGCTTTCTTT,CASSPQQGKGTEAFF,TRBJ1-1,-,TRBV7-8,TRBD1,15
TGTGCCAGCAGTTCGGGATCCGGGCATAGCAATCAGCCCCAGCATTTT,CASSSGSGHSNQPQHF,TRBJ1-5,-,TRBV6-6,-,16
TGTGCCAGCAGCTACAGGGGTAGGGAAAAACTGTTTTTT,CASSYRGREKLFF,TRBJ1-4,-,TRBV12-3/TRBV12-4,TRBD1,13
TGTGCCAGCAGCACCGGGACAGCTTATAATTCACCCCTCCACTTT,CASSTGTAYNSPLHF,TRBJ1-6,-,TRBV9,TRBD1,15
TGTGCCAGTAGTATAGTAGAGGAGTATGGCTACACCTTC,CASSIVEEYGYTF,TRBJ1-2,-,TRBV19,-,13
TGTGCCAGTAGTGACCGGAAGAGGGACTACGAGCAGTACTTC,CASSDRKRDYEQYF,TRBJ2-7,-,TRBV27,-,14
TGTGCCAGCTCACCACCGTACAGGTGGGGGAACACTGAAGCTTTCTTT,CASSPPYRWGNTEAFF,TRBJ1-1,-,TRBV18,-,16
TGTGCCAGCAGCTACCCGGGACAGTATTCAGATACGCAGTATTTT,CASSYPGQYSDTQYF,TRBJ2-3,-,TRBV5-4,TRBD1,15